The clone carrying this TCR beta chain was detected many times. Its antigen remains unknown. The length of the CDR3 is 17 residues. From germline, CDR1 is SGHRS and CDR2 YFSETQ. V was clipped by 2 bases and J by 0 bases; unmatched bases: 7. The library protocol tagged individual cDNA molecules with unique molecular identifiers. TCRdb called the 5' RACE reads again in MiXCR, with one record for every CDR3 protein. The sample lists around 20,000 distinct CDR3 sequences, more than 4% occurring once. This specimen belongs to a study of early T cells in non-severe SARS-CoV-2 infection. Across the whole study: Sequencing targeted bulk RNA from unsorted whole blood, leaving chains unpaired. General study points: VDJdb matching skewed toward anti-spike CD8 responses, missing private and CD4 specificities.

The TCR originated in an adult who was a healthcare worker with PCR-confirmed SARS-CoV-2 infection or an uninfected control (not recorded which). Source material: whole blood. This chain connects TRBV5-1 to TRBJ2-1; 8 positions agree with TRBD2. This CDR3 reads CASSLGAGANSYNEQFF. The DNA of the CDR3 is TGCGCCAGCAGCTTAGGAGCGGGGGCCAACTCCTACAATGAGCAGTTCTTC. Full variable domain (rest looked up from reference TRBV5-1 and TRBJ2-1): KAGVTQTPRYLIKTRGQQVTLSCSPISGHRSVSWYQQTPGQGLQFLFEYFSETQRNKGNFPGRFSGRQFSNSRSEMNVSTLELGDSALYLCASSLGAGANSYNEQFFGPGTRLTVL.